The 20 T cell receptor beta chains below were found in one sample sequenced in a study of long-term antiretroviral therapy in people with HIV. At the survey level, the v3.0 immunoSEQ assay was run. Some clones are missing from TCRdb's copy, which holds only in-frame ones; the method was immunoSEQ multiplex PCR. The profile covers about 28,000 clones, with around 83% appearing a single time and roughly 6.7% taken by the ten largest. The sample here was unsorted PBMCs, taken 0.4 years after starting antiretroviral therapy. These receptor sequences come from a man between 18 and 29 years old with HIV.

The chain joins TRBV5-6 to TRBJ1-1; tentative D call: TRBD1 (5 bases). The CDR3 spans 15 residues. Germline-derived CDR1 and CDR2 are SGHDT and YYEEEE. Trimming cost V 4 bases and J 1 base, with 14 bases left between them. The CDR3 reads CASSLQARRNTEAFF. DNA of the CDR3: TGTGCCAGCAGCCTACAGGCAAGGAGGAACACTGAAGCTTTCTTT.

The V and J genes are TRBV15 and TRBJ1-5; 7 nucleotides line up with TRBD1. Trimming cost V 1 base and J 5 bases; bases outside gene matches: 5. The CDR3 has 15 amino acids. The germline V gene has CDR1 LNHNV and CDR2 YYDKDF (reference sequence). The CDR3 spells CATSRAQGRDQPQHF. The CDR3 nucleotides read TGTGCCACCAGCAGAGCACAGGGGCGAGATCAGCCCCAGCATTTT. Full variable domain (rest looked up from reference TRBV15 and TRBJ1-5): DAMVIQNPRYQVTQFGKPVTLSCSQTLNHNVMYWYQQKSSQAPKLLFHYYDKDFNNEADTPDNFQSRRPNTSFCFLDIRSPGLGDTAMYLCATSRAQGRDQPQHFGDGTRLSIL.

The chain employs TRBV29-1 and TRBJ1-1; possible D gene TRBD1, 6 bases. Germline values: CDR1 SQVTM, CDR2 ANQGSEA. V lost 3 bases and J lost 0, with 8 bases in between. The CDR3 covers 13 residues. The CDR3 DNA reads TGCAGCGTTGAGGGGGCTTTGAACACTGAAGCTTTCTTT. This codes for CSVEGALNTEAFF.

This chain links TRBV19 with TRBJ1-1, with TRBD1 identical over 8 bases. The V gene's germline CDR1 is LNHDA and CDR2 SQIVND (reference sequence). Trimming removed 5 bases from V and 0 bases from J; junction bases left unmatched: 8. The CDR3 has 16 amino acids. The DNA for the CDR3 is TGTGCCAGTAGTTCCTGGACAGGGCCGATGAACACTGAAGCTTTCTTT. As protein: CASSSWTGPMNTEAFF.

The chain recombines TRBV9 with TRBJ2-7; a weak D match, TRBD1 (8 bases). The CDR3 is made up of 16 amino acids. V lost 3 bases and J 3 bases, leaving 19 bases between the germline ends. Per germline, CDR1 SGDLS and CDR2 YYNGEE. The DNA for the CDR3 is TGTGCCAGCAGCGGGGGAGGGGGACAGGAGGGCTACGAGCAGTACTTC. Residues: CASSGGGGQEGYEQYF.

The rearrangement uses TRBV5-1 and TRBJ1-2, with no clear D. V was pared by 7 bases and J by 8 bases, with 3 bases between. Germline CDR1 SGHRS, CDR2 YFSETQ. There are 8 residues in the CDR3. The CDR3 reads CASGGYTF. CDR3 in DNA: TGCGCCAGCGGCGGCTACACCTTC. Combining the CDR3 with reference TRBV5-1 and TRBJ1-2 gives the whole variable domain KAGVTQTPRYLIKTRGQQVTLSCSPISGHRSVSWYQQTPGQGLQFLFEYFSETQRNKGNFPGRFSGRQFSNSRSEMNVSTLELGDSALYLCASGGYTFGSGTRLTVV.

This clone occurred a few times. The CDR3 coding sequence is TGTGCCAGCTCACCAGGGACAGGGGTTAGCAATCAGCCCCAGCATTTT. Encoded protein: CASSPGTGVSNQPQHF. This rearrangement joins TRBV18 to TRBJ1-5; TRBD1 aligns across 10 bases. The ends lost 2 bases at V and 0 bases at J; junction bases unmatched: 1. CDR1 and CDR2 (germline): KGHSH, LQKENI. The CDR3 totals 16 residues. Using reference TRBV18 and TRBJ1-5 for the parts outside the CDR3, the full variable domain is NAGVMQNPRHLVRRRGQEARLRCSPMKGHSHVYWYRQLPEEGLKFMVYLQKENIIDESGMPKERFSAEFPKEGPSILRIQQVVRGDSAAYFCASSPGTGVSNQPQHFGDGTRLSIL.

The genes are TRBV9 and TRBJ2-1; D unresolved. Trimming removed 2 bases at V and 10 bases at J, with 16 bases between. Germline-derived CDR1 and CDR2 are SGDLS and YYNGEE. The CDR3 consists of 14 residues. DNA for the CDR3: TGTGCCAGCAGCGTTGCCCGGAAGGTCGGCGAGCAGTTCTTC. Translated, it gives CASSVARKVGEQFF.

The rearrangement joins TRBV21-1 to TRBJ1-4. TRBV21-1 is a pseudogene segment. This CDR3 spans 16 amino acids. The CDR3 protein is CASSSHPGNPNEKLFF. For the CDR3, the DNA is TGTGCCAGCAGCAGCCATCCCGGGAACCCGAATGAAAAACTGTTTTTT.

CDR3 sequence: CASSGPWKGNNSPLHF. Written as DNA, the CDR3 is TGTGCCAGCAGTGGCCCATGGAAGGGGAATAATTCACCCCTCCACTTT. V and J are TRBV25-1 and TRBJ1-6, with D perhaps matching TRBD1 (5 bases). Germline CDR1 MGHDK, CDR2 SYGVNS. V was pared by 4 bases and J by 5 bases, with 15 bases between. The CDR3 covers 16 residues.

This clone was counted only a few times. The V and J genes are TRBV7-2 and TRBJ2-7, with 9 nucleotides matching TRBD2. Germline-derived CDR1 and CDR2 are SGHTA and FQGNSA. CDR3 size: 16 residues. V shed 2 bases and J 6 bases; nucleotides not matched to a gene: 11. CDR3 region: CASSLWPSGTKGEQYF. CDR3 nucleotides: TGTGCCAGCAGCTTATGGCCTAGCGGGACAAAGGGCGAGCAGTACTTC.

The CDR3 DNA reads TGTGCCAGCAGTCCAACTAGCGGAGCCTACAATGAGCAGTTCTTC. The encoded protein is CASSPTSGAYNEQFF. The chain is built from TRBV27 and TRBJ2-1, with TRBD2 matching over 8 bases. The V segment lost 5 bases and the J segment 2 bases; nucleotides outside the gene matches: 5. Germline CDR1 and CDR2: MNHEY and SMNVEV (reference sequence). This CDR3 region has 15 residues.

CDR3 sequence reads: CASSLSGTRTQYF. The CDR3 DNA sequence: TGTGCCAGCAGTTTAAGCGGAACCAGAACCCAGTACTTC. V and J are TRBV27 and TRBJ2-5; D perhaps matches TRBD2 (5 bases). V was cut by 2 bases and J by 8 bases, with 12 bases left in between. This CDR3 spans 13 amino acids. Germline-derived CDR1 and CDR2 are MNHEY and SMNVEV (reference sequence).

V usage is TRBV7-2 and J usage is TRBJ2-3, with 12 bases that match TRBD2. The length of the CDR3 is 16 residues. Unmatched junction bases numbered 7, after V lost 5 bases and J lost 4 bases. The germline V gene has CDR1 SGHTA and CDR2 FQGNSA. The CDR3 DNA reads TGTGCCAGCAGCCCGACTAGCGGGAGTTCCGCAGATACGCAGTATTTT. This codes for CASSPTSGSSADTQYF. The full variable domain, rest sourced from reference TRBV7-2 and TRBJ2-3, is GAGVSQSPSNKVTEKGKDVELRCDPISGHTALYWYRQSLGQGLEFLIYFQGNSAPDKSGLPSDRFSAERTGGSVSTLTIQRTQQEDSAVYLCASSPTSGSSADTQYFGPGTRLTVL.

In regard to this clone: The sample holds other DNA sequences that translate to the same CDR3. The chain joins TRBV5-1 to TRBJ2-7; tentatively, D is TRBD2 (6 bases). Germline CDR1 and CDR2: SGHRS and YFSETQ. V gave up 0 bases and J gave up 1 base, with 8 bases separating them. The CDR3 has 14 residues. CDR3 bases: TGCGCCAGCAGCTTGGTCGGGGGTTCCTACGAGCAGTACTTC. Translating gives CASSLVGGSYEQYF.

The rearrangement uses TRBV27 and TRBJ2-2; 7 positions agree with TRBD2. The germline CDR1 and CDR2 sequences are MNHEY and SMNVEV (reference sequence). This CDR3 spans 14 amino acids. V was clipped by 7 bases and J by 2 bases; unmatched bases: 4. CDR3 in amino acids: CASTGGLNTGELFF. The CDR3 DNA reads TGTGCCAGCACTGGGGGACTAAACACCGGGGAGCTGTTTTTT.

The rearrangement uses TRBV7-9 and TRBJ1-1; D may be TRBD1 (6 bases). This CDR3 has 18 amino acids. Germline CDR1 SEHNR, CDR2 FQNEAQ (reference sequence). Trimming stripped 5 bases from V and 0 bases from J, with 22 bases between. The CDR3 sequence is CASSPPDRDTHMNTEAFF. For the CDR3, the DNA is TGTGCCAGCAGCCCCCCAGACCGGGACACCCACATGAACACTGAAGCTTTCTTT.

The CDR3 region has the DNA TGTGCCAGCTGGTTTGGGGGCACTGAAGCTTTCTTT. This codes for CASWFGGTEAFF. This chain connects TRBV18 to TRBJ1-1; D possibly corresponds to TRBD1 (5 bases). The V gene lost 7 bases and the J gene lost 4 bases, with 10 bases spanning the gap. This CDR3 has 12 residues. From germline, CDR1 is KGHSH and CDR2 LQKENI.

The genes are TRBV5-6 and TRBJ2-7; no definite D call. V lost 0 bases and J 4 bases, leaving 11 bases between the germline ends. In germline, CDR1 is SGHDT, CDR2 YYEEEE. The CDR3 totals 14 residues. The CDR3 sequence is CASSLVGPLYEQYF. The CDR3 nucleotides are TGTGCCAGCAGCTTGGTCGGGCCTCTATACGAGCAGTACTTC.

The genes are TRBV6-6 and TRBJ2-7, with no clear D. This CDR3 has 11 residues. CDR1 is MNHNY and CDR2 is SVGAGI in the germline V gene (reference sequence). V lost 7 bases and J 1 base, leaving 5 bases between the germline ends. The CDR3 is CASTMSYEQYF. The CDR3 nucleotides are TGTGCCAGCACTATGTCCTACGAGCAGTACTTC.